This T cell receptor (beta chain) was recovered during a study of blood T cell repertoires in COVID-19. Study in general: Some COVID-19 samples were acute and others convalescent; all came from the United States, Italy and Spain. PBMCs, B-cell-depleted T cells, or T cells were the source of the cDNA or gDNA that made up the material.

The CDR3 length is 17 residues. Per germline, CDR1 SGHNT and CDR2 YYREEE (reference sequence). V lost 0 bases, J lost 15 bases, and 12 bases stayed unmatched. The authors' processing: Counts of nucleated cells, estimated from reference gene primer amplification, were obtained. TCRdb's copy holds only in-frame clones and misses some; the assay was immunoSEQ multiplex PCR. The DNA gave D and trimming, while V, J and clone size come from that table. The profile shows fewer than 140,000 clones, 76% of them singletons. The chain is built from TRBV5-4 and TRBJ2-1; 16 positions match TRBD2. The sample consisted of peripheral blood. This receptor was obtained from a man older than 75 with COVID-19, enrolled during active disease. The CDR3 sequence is CASSLDLGTSGRAGAFF. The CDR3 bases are TGTGCCAGCAGCTTGGATTTAGGGACTAGCGGGAGGGCCGGTGCGTTCTTC.